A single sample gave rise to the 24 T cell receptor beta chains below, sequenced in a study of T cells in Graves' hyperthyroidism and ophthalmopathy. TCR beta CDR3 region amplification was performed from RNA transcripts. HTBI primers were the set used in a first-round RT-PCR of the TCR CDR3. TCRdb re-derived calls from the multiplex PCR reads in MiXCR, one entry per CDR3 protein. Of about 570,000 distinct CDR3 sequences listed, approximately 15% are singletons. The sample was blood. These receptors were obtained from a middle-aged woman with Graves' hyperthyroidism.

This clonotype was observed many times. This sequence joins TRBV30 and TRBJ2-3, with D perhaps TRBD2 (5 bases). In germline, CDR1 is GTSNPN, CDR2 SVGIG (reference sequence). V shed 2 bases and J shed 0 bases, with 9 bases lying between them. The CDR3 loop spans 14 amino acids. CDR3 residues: CAWSYSASTDTQYF. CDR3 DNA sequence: TGTGCCTGGAGTTATAGCGCTAGCACAGATACGCAGTATTTT.

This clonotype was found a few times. The DNA of the CDR3 is TGTGCCAGCAGTTTAGGGGGACAGGGGAGTAGGGAGACCCAGTACTTC. Its protein product is CASSLGGQGSRETQYF. V is TRBV28 and J is TRBJ2-5, with 10 bases matching TRBD1. The CDR3 sequence is 16 residues long. Germline V gene sequence: CDR1 MDHEN, CDR2 SYDVKM. J was trimmed by 5 bases and V by 2 bases; bases with no gene match: 8. Using reference TRBV28 and TRBJ2-5 for the parts outside the CDR3, the full variable domain is DVKVTQSSRYLVKRTGEKVFLECVQDMDHENMFWYRQDPGLGLRLIYFSYDVKMKEKGDIPEGYSVSREKKERFSLILESASTNQTSMYLCASSLGGQGSRETQYFGPGTRLLVL.

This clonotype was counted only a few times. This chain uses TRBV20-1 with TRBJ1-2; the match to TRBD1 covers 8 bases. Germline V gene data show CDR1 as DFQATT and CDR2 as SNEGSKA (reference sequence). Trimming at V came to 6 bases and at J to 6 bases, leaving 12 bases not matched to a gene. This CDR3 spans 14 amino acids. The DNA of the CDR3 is TGCAGTGCCGAGGAGGACAGGGCTGTTCATGGCTACACCTTC. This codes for CSAEEDRAVHGYTF.

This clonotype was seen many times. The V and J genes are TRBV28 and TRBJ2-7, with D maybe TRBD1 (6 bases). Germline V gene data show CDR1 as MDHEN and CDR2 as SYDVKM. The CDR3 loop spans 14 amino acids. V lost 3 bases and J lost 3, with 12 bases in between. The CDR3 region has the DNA TGTGCCAGCAGTTTCGCCGGGACACACTACGAGCAGTACTTC. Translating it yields CASSFAGTHYEQYF.

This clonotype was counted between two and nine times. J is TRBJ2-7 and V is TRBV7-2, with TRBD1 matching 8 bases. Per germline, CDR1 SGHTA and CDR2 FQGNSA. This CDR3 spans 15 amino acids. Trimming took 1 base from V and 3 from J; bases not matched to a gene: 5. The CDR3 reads CASSLGRGPGYEQYF. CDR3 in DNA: TGTGCCAGCAGCTTAGGCAGGGGGCCTGGCTACGAGCAGTACTTC.

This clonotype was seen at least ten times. This CDR3 reads CASSELAGVVEQFF. The DNA of the CDR3 is TGTGCCAGCAGTGAGCTAGCGGGAGTGGTTGAGCAGTTCTTC. The chain recombines TRBV28 with TRBJ2-1, with TRBD2 matching 10 bases. Trimming took 5 bases from V and 9 from J; bases not matched to a gene: 7. CDR1 and CDR2 from the germline V gene are MDHEN and SYDVKM. This CDR3 is 14 amino acids long.

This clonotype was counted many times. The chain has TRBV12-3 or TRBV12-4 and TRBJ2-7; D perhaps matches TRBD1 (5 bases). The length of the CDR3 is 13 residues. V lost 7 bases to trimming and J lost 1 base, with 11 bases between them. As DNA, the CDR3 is TGTGCCAGCACCTCCGACAGTTCCTACGAGCAGTACTTC. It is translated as CASTSDSSYEQYF.

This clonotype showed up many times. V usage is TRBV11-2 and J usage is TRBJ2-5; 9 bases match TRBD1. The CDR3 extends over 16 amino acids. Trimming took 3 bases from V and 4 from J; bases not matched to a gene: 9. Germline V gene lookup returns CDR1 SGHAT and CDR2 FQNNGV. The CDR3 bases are TGTGCCAGCAGCTTGTGGACAGGGGCTTCGCCAGAGACCCAGTACTTC. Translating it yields CASSLWTGASPETQYF.

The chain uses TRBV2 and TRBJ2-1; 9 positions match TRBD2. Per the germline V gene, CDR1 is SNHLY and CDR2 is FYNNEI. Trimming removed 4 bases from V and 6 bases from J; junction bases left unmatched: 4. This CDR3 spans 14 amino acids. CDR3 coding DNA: TGTGCCAGCAGTGGGACTAGCGTGGTCAATGAGCAGTTCTTC. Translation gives CASSGTSVVNEQFF.

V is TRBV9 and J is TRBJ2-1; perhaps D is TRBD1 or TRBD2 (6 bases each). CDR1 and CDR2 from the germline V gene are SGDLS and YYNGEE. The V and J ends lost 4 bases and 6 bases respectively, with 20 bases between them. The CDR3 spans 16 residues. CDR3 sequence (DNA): TGTGCCAGCAGCCCTCTAGGGGGGAGCGAGGGCAATGAGCAGTTCTTC. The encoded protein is CASSPLGGSEGNEQFF.

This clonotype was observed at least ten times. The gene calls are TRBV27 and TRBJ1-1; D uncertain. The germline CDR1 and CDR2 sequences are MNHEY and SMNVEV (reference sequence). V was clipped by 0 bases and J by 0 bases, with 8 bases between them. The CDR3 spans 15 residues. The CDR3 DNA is TGTGCCAGCAGTTTATCGGGGAACTTGAACACTGAAGCTTTCTTT. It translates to CASSLSGNLNTEAFF.

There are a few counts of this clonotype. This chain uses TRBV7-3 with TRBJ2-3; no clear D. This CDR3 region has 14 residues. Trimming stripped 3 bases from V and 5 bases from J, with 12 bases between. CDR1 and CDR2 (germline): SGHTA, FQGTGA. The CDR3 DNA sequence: TGTGCCAGCAGCTTCGCCAGCCCCCAAGATACGCAGTATTTT. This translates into CASSFASPQDTQYF.

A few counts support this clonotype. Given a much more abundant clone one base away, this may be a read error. The CDR3 DNA reads as TGTGCCAGCCAGACTAGCGCTTACACCAGGGAGCTGTTTTTT. Translation: CASQTSAYTRELFF. The J gene is TRBJ2-2, the V gene TRBV7-9; 8 bases match TRBD2. Germline V gene sequence: CDR1 SEHNR, CDR2 FQNEAQ (reference sequence). This CDR3 contains 14 residues.

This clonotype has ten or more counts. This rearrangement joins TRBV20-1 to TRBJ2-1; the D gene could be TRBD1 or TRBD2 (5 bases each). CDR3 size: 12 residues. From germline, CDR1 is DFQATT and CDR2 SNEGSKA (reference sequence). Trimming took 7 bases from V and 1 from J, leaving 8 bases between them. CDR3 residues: CSGDRSYNEQFF. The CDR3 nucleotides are TGCAGTGGGGACCGTTCCTACAATGAGCAGTTCTTC.

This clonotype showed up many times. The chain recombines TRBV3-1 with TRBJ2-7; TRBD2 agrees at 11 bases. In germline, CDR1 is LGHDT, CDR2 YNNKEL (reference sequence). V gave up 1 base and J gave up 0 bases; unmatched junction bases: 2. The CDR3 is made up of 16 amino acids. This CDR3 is CASSQGSGRASYEQYF. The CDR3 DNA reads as TGTGCCAGCAGCCAAGGTAGCGGGAGGGCCTCCTACGAGCAGTACTTC.

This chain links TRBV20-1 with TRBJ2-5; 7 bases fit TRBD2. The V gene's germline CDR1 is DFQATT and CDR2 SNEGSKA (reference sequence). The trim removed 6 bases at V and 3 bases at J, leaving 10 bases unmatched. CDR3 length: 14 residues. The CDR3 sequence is CSATGTTVKETQYF. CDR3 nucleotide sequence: TGCAGTGCGACCGGGACTACCGTTAAAGAGACCCAGTACTTC.

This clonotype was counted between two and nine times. CDR3 in DNA: TGTGCCTGGAGTCGGATAGCGGGCCTTCAAGAGACCCAGTACTTC. Protein sequence: CAWSRIAGLQETQYF. J is TRBJ2-5 and V is TRBV30, with TRBD2 matching 7 bases. Germline CDR1 GTSNPN, CDR2 SVGIG (reference sequence). The CDR3 totals 15 residues. After removal of 2 bases from V and 2 bases from J, the junction contained 8 bases not matched to a gene.

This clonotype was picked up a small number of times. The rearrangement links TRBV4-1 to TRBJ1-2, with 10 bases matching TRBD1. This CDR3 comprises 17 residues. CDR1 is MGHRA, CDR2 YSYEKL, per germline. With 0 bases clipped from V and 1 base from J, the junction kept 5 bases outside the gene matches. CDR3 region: CASSQDGRTGGNYGYTF. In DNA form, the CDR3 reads TGCGCCAGCAGCCAAGATGGGAGGACAGGGGGTAACTATGGCTACACCTTC.

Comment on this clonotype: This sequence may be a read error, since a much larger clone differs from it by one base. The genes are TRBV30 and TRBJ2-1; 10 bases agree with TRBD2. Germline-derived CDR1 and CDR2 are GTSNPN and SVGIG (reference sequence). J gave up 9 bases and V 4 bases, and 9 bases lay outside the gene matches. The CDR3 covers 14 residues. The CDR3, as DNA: TGTGCCTGGACTAGCGGGAGTGGTTGGGGTGAGCAGTTCTTC. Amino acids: CAWTSGSGWGEQFF.

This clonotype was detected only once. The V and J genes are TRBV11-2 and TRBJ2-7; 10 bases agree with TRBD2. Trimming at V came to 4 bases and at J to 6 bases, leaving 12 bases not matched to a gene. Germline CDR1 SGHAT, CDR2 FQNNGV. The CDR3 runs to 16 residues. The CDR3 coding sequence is TGTGCCAGCAGCTCGGGCCTAGCGGGAGAGTTCAGCGAGCAGTACTTC. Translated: CASSSGLAGEFSEQYF. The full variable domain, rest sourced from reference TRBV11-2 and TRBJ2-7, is EAGVAQSPRYKIIEKRQSVAFWCNPISGHATLYWYQQILGQGPKLLIQFQNNGVVDDSQLPKDRFSAERLKGVDSTLKIQPAKLEDSAVYLCASSSGLAGEFSEQYFGPGTRLTVT.

The CDR3 DNA reads as TGTGCCAGCAGCGTAGTCCCCTCGGGGGGAAACTACGAGCAGTACTTC. This encodes CASSVVPSGGNYEQYF. The rearrangement links TRBV9 to TRBJ2-7; 7 bases match TRBD2. CDR1 is SGDLS and CDR2 is YYNGEE in the germline V gene. The V gene end was trimmed by 0 bases and the J gene end by 3 bases; junction bases not matched to a gene: 9. The CDR3 totals 16 residues.

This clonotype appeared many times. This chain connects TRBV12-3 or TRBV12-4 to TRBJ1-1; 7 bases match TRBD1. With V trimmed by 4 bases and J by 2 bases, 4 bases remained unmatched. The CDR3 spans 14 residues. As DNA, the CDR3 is TGTGCCAGCAGTTCCCGGGACAGCAACACTGAAGCTTTCTTT. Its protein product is CASSSRDSNTEAFF.

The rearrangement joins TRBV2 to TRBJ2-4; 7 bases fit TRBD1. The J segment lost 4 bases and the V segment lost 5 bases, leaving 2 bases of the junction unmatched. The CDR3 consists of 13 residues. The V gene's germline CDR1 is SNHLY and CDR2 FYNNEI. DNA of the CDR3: TGTGCCAGCAGTCCACAGGGGAAAAACATTCAGTACTTC. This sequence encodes CASSPQGKNIQYF.

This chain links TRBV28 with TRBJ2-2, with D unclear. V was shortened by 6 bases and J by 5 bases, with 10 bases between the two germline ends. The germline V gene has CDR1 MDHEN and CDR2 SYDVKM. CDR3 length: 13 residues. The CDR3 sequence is CASRAVGTGELFF. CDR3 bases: TGTGCCAGCAGGGCTGTGGGTACCGGGGAGCTGTTTTTT.